The T cell receptor beta chain under discussion was sequenced for a study of ipilimumab plus nivolumab after autologous stem cell transplantation. Study details: Typical patient got 5 or 6 ipilimumab doses and under 10 nivolumab doses (median). The DLBCL cohort had primary refractory and relapsed disease, with 18-month progression-free survival of about 86% and 29%.

Study-wide findings and caveats: Authors suggest TCR repertoire, Treg phenotype and gut microbiota support further study.

TCRdb keeps only in-frame clones here, not all; method: immunoSEQ multiplex PCR. The sample includes 10,000 to 15,000 clones, 73% of them seen just once. Checkpoint therapy with ipilimumab 1 mg/kg began 14 to 28 days after transplant. Regarding this clone: The antigen is not known.

Losses at the gene ends were 2 bases for V and 14 bases for J; bases not matched to a gene: 6. Germline V lookup: CDR1 ENHRY, CDR2 SYGVKD. This CDR3 comprises 12 residues. The V call is TRBV10-3, the J call TRBJ2-1, with 7 bases identical to TRBD2. The receptor was derived from a male donor with diffuse large B-cell lymphoma. This specimen consisted of PBMCs, obtained in a trial of ipilimumab plus nivolumab as post-transplant consolidation. CDR3: CAISEPGLEKFF. The CDR3 DNA reads TGTGCCATCAGTGAGCCTGGACTAGAGAAGTTCTTC.